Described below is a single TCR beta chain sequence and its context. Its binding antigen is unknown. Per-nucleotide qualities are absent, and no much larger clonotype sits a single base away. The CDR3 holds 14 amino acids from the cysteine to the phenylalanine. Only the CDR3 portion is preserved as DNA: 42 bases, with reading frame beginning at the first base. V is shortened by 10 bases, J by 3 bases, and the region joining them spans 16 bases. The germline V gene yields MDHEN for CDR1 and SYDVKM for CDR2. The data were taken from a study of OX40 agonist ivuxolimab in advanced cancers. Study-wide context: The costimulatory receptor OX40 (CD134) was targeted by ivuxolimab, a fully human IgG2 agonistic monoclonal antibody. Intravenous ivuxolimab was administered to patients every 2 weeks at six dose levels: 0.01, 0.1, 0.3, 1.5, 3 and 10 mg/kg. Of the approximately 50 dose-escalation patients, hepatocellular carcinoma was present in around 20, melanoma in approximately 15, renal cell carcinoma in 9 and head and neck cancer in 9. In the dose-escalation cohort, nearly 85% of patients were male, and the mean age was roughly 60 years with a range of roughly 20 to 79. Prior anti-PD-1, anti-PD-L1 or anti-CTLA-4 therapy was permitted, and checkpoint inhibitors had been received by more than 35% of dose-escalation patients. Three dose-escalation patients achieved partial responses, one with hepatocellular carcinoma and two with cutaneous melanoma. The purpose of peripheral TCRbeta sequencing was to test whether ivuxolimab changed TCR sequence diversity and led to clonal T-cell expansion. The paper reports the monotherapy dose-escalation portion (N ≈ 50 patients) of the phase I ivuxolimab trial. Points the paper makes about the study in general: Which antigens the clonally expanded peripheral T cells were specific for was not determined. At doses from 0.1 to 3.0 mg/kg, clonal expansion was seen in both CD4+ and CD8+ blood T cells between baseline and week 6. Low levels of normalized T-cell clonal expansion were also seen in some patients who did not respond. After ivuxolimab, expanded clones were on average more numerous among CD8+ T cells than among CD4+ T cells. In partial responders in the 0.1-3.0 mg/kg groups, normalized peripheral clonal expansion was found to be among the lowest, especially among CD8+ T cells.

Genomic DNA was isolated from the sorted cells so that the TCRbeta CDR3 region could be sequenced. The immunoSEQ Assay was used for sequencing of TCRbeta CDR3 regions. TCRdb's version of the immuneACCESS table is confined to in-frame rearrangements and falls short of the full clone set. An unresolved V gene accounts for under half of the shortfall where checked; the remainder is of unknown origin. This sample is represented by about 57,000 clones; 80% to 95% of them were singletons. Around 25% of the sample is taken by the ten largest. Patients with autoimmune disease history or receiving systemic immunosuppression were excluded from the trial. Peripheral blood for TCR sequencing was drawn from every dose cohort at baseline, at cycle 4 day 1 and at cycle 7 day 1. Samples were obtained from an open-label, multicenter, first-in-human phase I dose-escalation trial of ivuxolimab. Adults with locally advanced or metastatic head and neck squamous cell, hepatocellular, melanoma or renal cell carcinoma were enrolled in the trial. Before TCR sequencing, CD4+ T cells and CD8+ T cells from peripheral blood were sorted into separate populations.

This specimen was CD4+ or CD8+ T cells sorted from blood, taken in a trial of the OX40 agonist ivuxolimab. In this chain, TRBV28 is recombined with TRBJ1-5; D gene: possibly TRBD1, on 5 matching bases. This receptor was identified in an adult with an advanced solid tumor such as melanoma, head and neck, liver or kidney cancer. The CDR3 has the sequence CAINPTDNNQPQHF. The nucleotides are TGTGCCATCAATCCGACAGATAACAATCAGCCCCAGCATTTT.